This entry lists 7 T cell receptor beta chains sequenced from one sample in a study of T cell responses to AZD1222 COVID-19 vaccine. Assay used: immunoSEQ multiplex PCR; TCRdb lists only in-frame clones, some missing. Of 150,000 to 200,000 clones in the sample, 94% were seen once. The sequencing used peripheral blood, collected on day 0 of AZD1222 vaccination. The receptors were sampled from an adult in good health.

This clone was seen a few times. The V call is TRBV7-3, the J call TRBJ2-7; D perhaps matches TRBD2 (5 bases). Germline CDR1 SGHTA, CDR2 FQGTGA. The germline V and J ends were trimmed by 1 base and 0 bases, with 22 bases remaining between them. CDR3 size: 19 residues. CDR3 residues: CASSLIGRELSRGSYEQYF. CDR3 bases: TGTGCCAGCAGCTTAATCGGCAGAGAGCTTAGTCGGGGCTCCTACGAGCAGTACTTC.

J is TRBJ1-6 and V is TRBV25-1, with D hard to call. Trimming stripped 2 bases from V and 9 bases from J, with 11 bases between. CDR1 MGHDK and CDR2 SYGVNS come from the germline V gene. The CDR3 extends over 14 amino acids. The CDR3 sequence is CASSEGQRPSPLHF. The CDR3 nucleotides read TGTGCCAGCAGTGAAGGGCAGAGGCCTTCACCCCTCCACTTT.

V is TRBV5-1 and J is TRBJ1-4; no clear D gene. Germline CDR1 SGHRS, CDR2 YFSETQ. The CDR3 is 16 amino acids. Trimming removed 1 base at V and 0 bases at J, with 10 bases between. The CDR3 DNA follows: TGCGCCAGCAGCTTGTCGGAGGGAGCAACTAATGAAAAACTGTTTTTT. This sequence encodes CASSLSEGATNEKLFF.

The V call is TRBV27, the J call TRBJ2-1, with D unresolved. The ends were cut back, 3 bases at V and 4 bases at J, with 10 bases in the middle. The germline gives CDR1 MNHEY, CDR2 SMNVEV (reference sequence). The CDR3 runs 14 residues. CDR3 nucleotides: TGTGCCAGCAGTTTTACAATGGGGTACAATGAGCAGTTCTTC. It yields the protein CASSFTMGYNEQFF.

This sequence joins TRBV7-2 and TRBJ2-7; the D gene is possibly TRBD2 (5 bases). There are 15 residues in the CDR3. The V gene's germline CDR1 is SGHTA and CDR2 FQGNSA. Trimming shortened V by 5 bases and J by 3 bases, and 17 bases separated the two germline ends. CDR3 DNA sequence: TGTGCCAGCAGCCCCCGGCGGCTAGCAGGCTACGAGCAGTACTTC. Translated: CASSPRRLAGYEQYF.

The V gene is TRBV28, the J gene TRBJ2-6; D may be TRBD1 or TRBD2 (5 bases each). The CDR3 contains 17 residues. V was trimmed by 7 bases and J by 1 base, leaving 17 bases between them. CDR1 is MDHEN and CDR2 is SYDVKM in the germline V gene. CDR3 bases: TGTGCCAGCATCCCCGGGACCCTAGGGTCTGGGGCCAACGTCCTGACTTTC. Its protein product is CASIPGTLGSGANVLTF. Based on the CDR3 plus reference TRBV28 and TRBJ2-6, the full variable domain is DVKVTQSSRYLVKRTGEKVFLECVQDMDHENMFWYRQDPGLGLRLIYFSYDVKMKEKGDIPEGYSVSREKKERFSLILESASTNQTSMYLCASIPGTLGSGANVLTFGAGSRLTVL.

The chain is built from TRBV28 and TRBJ2-5; 10 nucleotides align to TRBD1. J gave up 5 bases and V 7 bases, and 10 bases lay outside the gene matches. CDR3 size: 15 residues. Looked up from germline, CDR1 is MDHEN and CDR2 is SYDVKM. CDR3 sequence: CASNRRQGAVETQYF. Written as DNA, the CDR3 is TGTGCCAGCAACAGAAGACAGGGGGCAGTGGAGACCCAGTACTTC.